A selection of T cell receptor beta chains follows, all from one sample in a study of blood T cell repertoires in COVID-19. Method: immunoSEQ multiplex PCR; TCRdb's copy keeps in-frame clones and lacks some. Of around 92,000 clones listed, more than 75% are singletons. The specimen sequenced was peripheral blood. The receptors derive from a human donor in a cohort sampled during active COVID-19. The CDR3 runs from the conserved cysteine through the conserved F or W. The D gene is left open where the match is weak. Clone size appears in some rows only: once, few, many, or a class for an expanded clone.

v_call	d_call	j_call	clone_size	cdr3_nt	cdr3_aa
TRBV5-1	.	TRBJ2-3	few	TGCGCCAGCAGCTTGGAGGGCAGGGGTGTAGATACGCAGTATTTT	CASSLEGRGVDTQYF
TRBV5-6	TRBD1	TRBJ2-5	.	TGTGCCAGCAGCCCAGGGGGTTCAGAGACCCAGTACTTC	CASSPGGSETQYF
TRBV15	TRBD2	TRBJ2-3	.	TGTGCCACCAGCAGGGGGACTAGTAGTGGCCGGTATTTT	CATSRGTSSGRYF
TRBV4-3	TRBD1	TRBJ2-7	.	TGCGCCAGCAGCCAGGCAGGGGGCGCAAACTACGAGCAGTACTTC	CASSQAGGANYEQYF
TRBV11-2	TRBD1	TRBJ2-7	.	TGTGCCAGCAGCGCGGACAGGGGAGGCGAGCAGTACTTC	CASSADRGGEQYF
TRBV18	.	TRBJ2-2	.	TGTGCCAGCTCACCAATCTCAATCGGAGCGGCCGCCGGGGAGCTGTTTTTT	CASSPISIGAAAGELFF
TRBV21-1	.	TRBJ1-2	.	TGTGCCAGCAGCGGTTGGACAGGGGGCGACAGCTATGGCTACACCTTC	CASSGWTGGDSYGYTF
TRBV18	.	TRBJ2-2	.	TGTGCCAGCTCACCAGTCGACAGAAGGAACACCGGGGAGCTGTTTTTT	CASSPVDRRNTGELFF
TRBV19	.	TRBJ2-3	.	TGTGCCAGTCCCCCCCGCGAGGCAGCAATAATCACAGATACGCAGTATTTT	CASPPREAAIITDTQYF
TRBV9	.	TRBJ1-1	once	TGTGCCAGCAGCTTAATTCAGGGGCGAGGCGCTGAAGCTTTCTTT	CASSLIQGRGAEAFF
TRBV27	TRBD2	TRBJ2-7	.	TGTGCCAGCAGTATCGGGACTAGCTACGAGCAGTACTTC	CASSIGTSYEQYF
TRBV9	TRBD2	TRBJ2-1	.	TGTGCCAGCAGCTCCCGACTAGCGGGGGGAGAGCAGTTCTTC	CASSSRLAGGEQFF
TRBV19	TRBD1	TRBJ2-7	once	TGTGCCAGTAGTATACCCCAGACAGGGATTCGTGAGCAGTACTTC	CASSIPQTGIREQYF
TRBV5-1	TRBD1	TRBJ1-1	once	TGCGCCAGCAGCTTGGGGGACAGCCGAGGCACTGAAGCTTTCTTT	CASSLGDSRGTEAFF
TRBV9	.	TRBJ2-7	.	TGTGCCAGCAGCCCTCACAGGAGTAACTCCTACGAGCAGTACTTC	CASSPHRSNSYEQYF
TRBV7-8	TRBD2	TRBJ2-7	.	TGTGCCAGCAGCCGAGAAGGGTTGACTAGCGGGGGTCGCGACGAGCAGTACTTC	CASSREGLTSGGRDEQYF
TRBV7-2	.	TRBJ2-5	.	TGTGCCAGCAGCTTGGACAGAAAAGAGACCCAGTACTTC	CASSLDRKETQYF
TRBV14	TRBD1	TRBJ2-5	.	TGTGCCAGCAGCCCCCGGTTCGGACAGGCTGGGGAGACCCAGTACTTC	CASSPRFGQAGETQYF
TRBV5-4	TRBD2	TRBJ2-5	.	TGTGCCAGCAGCTCGGGGAGGGGAGGGGTGGAGACCCAGTACTTC	CASSSGRGGVETQYF
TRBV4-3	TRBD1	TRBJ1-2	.	TGCGCCAGCAGCCGAGACAGGGGTGACTATGGCTACACCTTC	CASSRDRGDYGYTF
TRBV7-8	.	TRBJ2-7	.	TGTGCCAGCAGCCCTCTCGCGGTATCCTACGAGCAGTACTTC	CASSPLAVSYEQYF
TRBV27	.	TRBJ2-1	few	TGTGCCAGCAGTTTTCAGGATCCTTACAATGAGCAGTTCTTC	CASSFQDPYNEQFF
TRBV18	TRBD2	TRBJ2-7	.	TGTGCCAGCTCGCCACCGGGAGGCAGCTCCTACGAGCAGTACTTC	CASSPPGGSSYEQYF
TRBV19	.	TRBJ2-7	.	TGTGCCAGTAGTAATGGGGCGACTTTAGACGAGCAGTACTTC	CASSNGATLDEQYF
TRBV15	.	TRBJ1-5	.	TGTGCCACCAGCAGAGATCAGCAGGTCTCTCAGCCCCAGCATTTT	CATSRDQQVSQPQHF
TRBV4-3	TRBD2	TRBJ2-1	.	TGCGCCAGCAGCCGAGCCGGGACTAGCCCCTACAATGAGCAGTTCTTC	CASSRAGTSPYNEQFF
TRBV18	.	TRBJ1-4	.	TGTGCCAGCTCACCAGTCTCCAGTGCAACTAATGAAAAACTGTTTTTT	CASSPVSSATNEKLFF
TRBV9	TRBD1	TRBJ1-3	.	TGTGCCAGCAGCTTCTCCGGACAGGTTGGAAACACCATATATTTT	CASSFSGQVGNTIYF
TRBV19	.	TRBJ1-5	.	TGTGCCACCAAGGGAGGGGGAGGTAAGCCCCAGCATTTT	CATKGGGGKPQHF
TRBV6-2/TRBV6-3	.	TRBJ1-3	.	TGTGCCAGCAGTTACCGCACCGGACAGTATCAGGACACCATATATTTT	CASSYRTGQYQDTIYF
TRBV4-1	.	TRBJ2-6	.	TGCGCCAGCAGCCCGACCCGGGGGTCTGGGGCCAACGTCCTGACTTTC	CASSPTRGSGANVLTF
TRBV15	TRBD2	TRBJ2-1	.	TGTGCCACCAGCAGAGACGGGACTAGCGGGAGAATGTCGTATGAGCAGTTCTTC	CATSRDGTSGRMSYEQFF
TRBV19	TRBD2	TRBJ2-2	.	TGTGCCAGTAGTTGGGGGAGAGCGGGAGCTGAGACCGGGGAGCTGTTTTTT	CASSWGRAGAETGELFF
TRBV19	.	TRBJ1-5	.	TGTGCCAGTAGTATTGGACAGCATAGCAATCAGCCCCAGCATTTT	CASSIGQHSNQPQHF
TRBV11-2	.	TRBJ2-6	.	TGTGCCAGCAGCCCGAACGGGGGCTCTGGGGCCAACGTCCTGACTTTC	CASSPNGGSGANVLTF
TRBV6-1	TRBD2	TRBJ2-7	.	TGTGCCAGCAGTGAAGGACTAGCCAGGGTCTCCTACGAGCAGTACTTC	CASSEGLARVSYEQYF
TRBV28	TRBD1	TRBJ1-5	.	TGTGCCAGCAGTCCGGGGACAGGGGTGCAGCCCCAGCATTTT	CASSPGTGVQPQHF
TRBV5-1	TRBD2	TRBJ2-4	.	TGCGCCAGCAGCACTAGCGGGAGTGACATTCAGTACTTC	CASSTSGSDIQYF
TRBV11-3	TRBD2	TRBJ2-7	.	TGTGCCAGCAGCCGGGGGGACTCCTACGAGCAGTACTTC	CASSRGDSYEQYF
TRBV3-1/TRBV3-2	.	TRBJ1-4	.	TGTGCCAGCAGCCAAGATCTTCGGGGATGGGATGAAAAACTGTTTTTT	CASSQDLRGWDEKLFF
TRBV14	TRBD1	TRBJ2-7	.	TGTGCCAGCAGCCTGGGACAGGGGGGCCACGAGCAGTACTTC	CASSLGQGGHEQYF
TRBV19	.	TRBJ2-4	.	TGTGCCAGTAGTACGGGGAGAGGGCCCAAAAACATTCAGTACTTC	CASSTGRGPKNIQYF
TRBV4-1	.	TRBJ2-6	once	TGCGCCAGCAGCCCGGGACAAGCCATCTCTGGGGCCAACGTCCTGACTTTC	CASSPGQAISGANVLTF
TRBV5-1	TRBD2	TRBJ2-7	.	TGCGCCAGCAGCTTCCGCGGGGGAGTCTACGAGCAGTACTTC	CASSFRGGVYEQYF
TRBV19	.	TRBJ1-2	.	TGTGCCAGTAGTATTGGGCAGGGCGGAGACTATGGCTACACCTTC	CASSIGQGGDYGYTF
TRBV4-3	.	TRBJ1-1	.	TGCGCCAGCAGCCAAAGCGTCGGAGCCCGGGGGTCAGCTTTCTTT	CASSQSVGARGSAFF